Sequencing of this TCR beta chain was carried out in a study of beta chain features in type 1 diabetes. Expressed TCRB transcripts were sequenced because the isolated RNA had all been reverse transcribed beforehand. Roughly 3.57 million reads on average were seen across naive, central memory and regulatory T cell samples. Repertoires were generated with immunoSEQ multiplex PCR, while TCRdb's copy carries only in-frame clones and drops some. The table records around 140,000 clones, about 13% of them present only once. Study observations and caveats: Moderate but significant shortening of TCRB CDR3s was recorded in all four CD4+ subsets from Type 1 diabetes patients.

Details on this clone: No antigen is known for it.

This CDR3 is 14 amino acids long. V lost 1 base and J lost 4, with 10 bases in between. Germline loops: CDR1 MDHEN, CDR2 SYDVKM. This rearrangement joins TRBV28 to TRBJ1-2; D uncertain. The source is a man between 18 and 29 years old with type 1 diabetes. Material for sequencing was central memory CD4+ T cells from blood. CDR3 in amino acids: CASSLLVEGYGYTF. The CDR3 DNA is TGTGCCAGCAGTTTATTGGTTGAGGGCTATGGCTACACCTTC.